Shown below are 22 T cell receptor beta chains from a single sample sequenced in a study of identical twins (dated by TCRdb to the mid-2010s). Library preparation employed 5' RACE. This sample was sequenced with an Illumina HiSeq 2000. TCRdb handled the public reads itself, with Q25 trimming in fastp and clone calling in MiXCR, and kept productive beta chains. For every CDR3 protein sequence, its rows merge into one entry that carries the most common genes and DNA. This sample holds under 1 million distinct CDR3 sequences; roughly 12% were observed only once. About 1.6% of the sample is in the top ten clones. A further study also used this sample, focusing on yellow fever vaccine responses in identical twins.

The sequenced sample was PBMCs. The receptors stem from a woman under 30 in good health.

The genes are TRBV20-1 and TRBJ2-7, with 9 positions matching TRBD2. This CDR3 is 14 amino acids long. Germline values: CDR1 DFQATT, CDR2 SNEGSKA (reference sequence). V was pared by 7 bases and J by 5 bases, with 12 bases of the junction left unmatched. The CDR3 DNA follows: TGCAGTGGTCGGGAGACCGGGACTAGCAACGAGCAGTACTTC. This encodes CSGRETGTSNEQYF.

In its sample, this clonotype was seen many times. V and J are TRBV10-3 and TRBJ2-1; 7 bases line up with TRBD1. Germline V gene sequence: CDR1 ENHRY, CDR2 SYGVKD. This CDR3 is 17 amino acids long. V shed 2 bases and J 5 bases; nucleotides not matched to a gene: 12. CDR3 loop: CAISESRGNGPNNEQFF. The CDR3 region has the DNA TGTGCCATCAGTGAGAGCAGGGGGAATGGGCCCAACAATGAGCAGTTCTTC.

The V call is TRBV28, the J call TRBJ2-3; 14 bases map to TRBD2. The CDR3 is 16 amino acids. Germline-derived CDR1 and CDR2 are MDHEN and SYDVKM. With 4 bases clipped from V and 5 bases from J, the junction kept 5 bases outside the gene matches. DNA of the CDR3: TGTGCCAGCAGTTCGACTAGCGGGAGGGCGGTAGATACGCAGTATTTT. As protein: CASSSTSGRAVDTQYF. The full variable domain, its missing parts supplied by reference TRBV28 and TRBJ2-3, is DVKVTQSSRYLVKRTGEKVFLECVQDMDHENMFWYRQDPGLGLRLIYFSYDVKMKEKGDIPEGYSVSREKKERFSLILESASTNQTSMYLCASSSTSGRAVDTQYFGPGTRLTVL.

This clonotype has a handful of counts. V gene TRBV10-2 combines with J gene TRBJ2-5; TRBD1 agrees at 10 bases. The V gene end was trimmed by 8 bases and the J gene end by 2 bases; junction bases not matched to a gene: 2. This CDR3 contains 13 residues. Looked up from germline, CDR1 is WSHSY and CDR2 is SAAADI. CDR3 residues: CASWDRGQETQYF. In DNA form, the CDR3 reads TGCGCCAGCTGGGACAGGGGTCAAGAGACCCAGTACTTC.

In its sample, this clonotype was seen many times. The rearrangement uses TRBV7-3 and TRBJ2-3, with D maybe TRBD2 (7 bases). This CDR3 contains 15 residues. Between the trimmed V and J ends, which lost 1 base and 4 bases, there was a span of 12 bases. Looked up from germline, CDR1 is SGHTA and CDR2 is FQGTGA. CDR3 sequence reads: CASSLMGGAPDTQYF. The CDR3 coding sequence is TGTGCCAGCAGCTTAATGGGGGGGGCCCCAGATACGCAGTATTTT.

This clonotype was seen more than once but under ten times. The chain is built from TRBV12-3 or TRBV12-4 and TRBJ1-5; D is uncertain. This CDR3 spans 15 amino acids. Trimming cost V 5 bases and J 0 bases, with 11 bases left between them. Here the CDR3 reads CASSRDNYSNQPQHF. CDR3 bases: TGTGCCAGCAGTCGCGACAATTATAGCAATCAGCCCCAGCATTTT.

V is TRBV2 and J is TRBJ2-3; 8 bases align to TRBD2. CDR3 length: 16 amino acids. Germline V gives CDR1 SNHLY, CDR2 FYNNEI. V gave up 1 base and J gave up 2 bases; unmatched junction bases: 5. CDR3 bases: TGTGCCAGCAGTGAAGGATCTAGCGGGTACACAGATACGCAGTATTTT. It encodes CASSEGSSGYTDTQYF. Looking up the rest from reference TRBV2 and TRBJ2-3 gives the full variable domain: EPEVTQTPSHQVTQMGQEVILRCVPISNHLYFYWYRQILGQKVEFLVSFYNNEISEKSEIFDDQFSVERPDGSNFTLKIRSTKLEDSAMYFCASSEGSSGYTDTQYFGPGTRLTVL.

V usage is TRBV2 and J usage is TRBJ2-2; TRBD1 is a possible D gene (6 bases). V was trimmed by 6 bases and J by 0 bases, leaving 14 bases between them. This CDR3 has 16 amino acids. Germline loops: CDR1 SNHLY, CDR2 FYNNEI. CDR3 nucleotides: TGTGCCAGCAGCCTACAGGGCCCATCGAACACCGGGGAGCTGTTTTTT. Protein: CASSLQGPSNTGELFF.

V gene TRBV29-1 combines with J gene TRBJ2-5; D is ambiguous. Trimming took off 2 bases at V and 1 base at J, with 5 bases between the two ends. This CDR3 is built from 12 residues. From germline, CDR1 is SQVTM and CDR2 ANQGSEA. In nucleotides, the CDR3 is TGCAGCGTTGAACGGGTCCAAGAGACCCAGTACTTC. Translated: CSVERVQETQYF.

The rearrangement joins TRBV5-1 to TRBJ1-2; D may be TRBD1 (6 bases). CDR1 is SGHRS and CDR2 is YFSETQ in the germline V gene. The CDR3 runs to 14 residues. Trimming stripped 4 bases from V and 2 bases from J, with 12 bases between. The CDR3 spells CASSPDRINYGYTF. The CDR3 DNA reads TGCGCCAGCAGCCCGGACAGAATCAACTATGGCTACACCTTC.

The J gene is TRBJ1-5, the V gene TRBV6-1; a weak D match, TRBD1 (5 bases). V lost 7 bases to trimming and J lost 5 bases, with 18 bases between them. Germline loops: CDR1 MNHNS, CDR2 SASEGT. The CDR3 runs to 15 residues. The CDR3, as DNA: TGTGCCAGCACCCGACTCGGGGGTACGGATCAGCCCCAGCATTTT. Its protein is CASTRLGGTDQPQHF.

This clonotype was recorded a few times. The V call is TRBV12-3 or TRBV12-4, the J call TRBJ2-2; 11 nucleotides agree with TRBD2. The CDR3 sequence is 16 residues long. J lost 7 bases, V lost 6 bases, and 10 bases had no gene match. The chain's CDR3 is CASRPTSGRIVGELFF. CDR3 bases: TGTGCCAGCAGACCTACTAGCGGGAGAATCGTCGGGGAGCTGTTTTTT.

The chain couples TRBV6-1 to TRBJ1-1; TRBD1 might be the D (6 bases). The CDR3 extends over 15 amino acids. In germline, CDR1 is MNHNS, CDR2 SASEGT. Trimming shortened V by 7 bases and J by 1 base, and 16 bases separated the two germline ends. The CDR3 protein is CASMGRGAGNTEAFF. Here the CDR3 DNA reads TGTGCCAGCATGGGACGGGGGGCTGGGAACACTGAAGCTTTCTTT.

This clonotype was seen a few times. The chain links TRBV5-5 to TRBJ2-7, with TRBD2 matching 7 bases. V lost 6 bases, J lost 0 bases, and 9 bases stayed unmatched. This CDR3 comprises 15 residues. Germline V gives CDR1 SGHKS, CDR2 YYEKEE (reference sequence). CDR3 in amino acids: CASTPWGGSSYEQYF. CDR3 DNA: TGTGCCAGCACTCCCTGGGGCGGGAGCTCCTACGAGCAGTACTTC.

The gene calls are TRBV20-1 and TRBJ2-1, with D unresolved. The V end lost 5 bases, the J end lost 0 bases, and 8 bases lay between the germline ends. The CDR3 length is 13 residues. CDR1 and CDR2 (germline): DFQATT, SNEGSKA (reference sequence). The CDR3 DNA is TGCAGTGCTTCGTCAGCCTCCTACAATGAGCAGTTCTTC. Translating it yields CSASSASYNEQFF.

This clonotype was detected a few times. The gene calls are TRBV6-1 and TRBJ1-1; no clear D. The CDR3 has 15 amino acids. Looked up from germline, CDR1 is MNHNS and CDR2 is SASEGT. V was cut by 6 bases and J by 1 base, with 15 bases left in between. The chain's CDR3 is CASRIDRKKNTEAFF. The CDR3 region has the DNA TGTGCCAGCAGAATAGACCGGAAGAAGAACACTGAAGCTTTCTTT.

The CDR3 coding sequence is TGCGCCAGCAGCCCTCTTGAGTCAACCATGGATACGCAGTATTTT. Translation gives CASSPLESTMDTQYF. The rearrangement joins TRBV5-1 to TRBJ2-3; D is ambiguous. The CDR3 totals 15 residues. Trimming pared 4 bases from V and 6 bases from J, leaving 18 bases between. Germline CDR1 is SGHRS and CDR2 is YFSETQ.

The V gene is TRBV12-3 or TRBV12-4, the J gene TRBJ2-3; no reliable D call. This CDR3 is built from 14 residues. V shed 6 bases and J shed 0 bases, with 10 bases lying between them. The CDR3 bases are TGTGCCAGCAGCCACGCCGGGAGCACAGATACGCAGTATTTT. It codes for CASSHAGSTDTQYF.

V usage is TRBV9 and J usage is TRBJ2-3, with 10 nucleotides matching TRBD2. The CDR3 contains 15 residues. The germline gives CDR1 SGDLS, CDR2 YYNGEE. Unmatched junction bases numbered 5, after V lost 3 bases and J lost 4 bases. The CDR3 DNA reads TGTGCCAGCAGCGCCCCTAGCGGGAGCCCAGATACGCAGTATTTT. This translates into CASSAPSGSPDTQYF.

The chain recombines TRBV28 with TRBJ1-1; D is unclear. Trimming took 7 bases from V and 7 from J, leaving 13 bases between them. From germline, CDR1 is MDHEN and CDR2 SYDVKM. This CDR3 comprises 12 residues. The CDR3 nucleotides read TGTGCCAGCATGGTGGGGTTCGATGAAGCTTTCTTT. Translated: CASMVGFDEAFF.

The chain combines TRBV5-1 with TRBJ1-1, with 8 bases matching TRBD1. CDR1 and CDR2 from the germline V gene are SGHRS and YFSETQ. The V and J ends lost 0 bases and 4 bases, in that order; junction bases with no gene match: 2. The length of the CDR3 is 14 residues. CDR3 sequence reads: CASSLGTGFTEAFF. CDR3 sequence (DNA): TGCGCCAGCAGCTTGGGGACAGGGTTCACTGAAGCTTTCTTT.

The CDR3 DNA sequence: TGCAGTGCTAGTCCTGCGGGACAGGGAATCGGGCAGTACTTC. As protein: CSASPAGQGIGQYF. This chain uses TRBV20-1 with TRBJ2-7, with 9 bases lining up with TRBD1. Germline CDR1 reads DFQATT; CDR2 reads SNEGSKA (reference sequence). The CDR3 runs 14 residues. Losses at the gene ends were 3 bases for V and 9 bases for J; bases not matched to a gene: 12.